What follows are 29 T cell receptor beta chains derived from one specimen sequenced in a study of OX40 agonist ivuxolimab in advanced cancers. Profiling relied on immunoSEQ multiplex PCR, and the TCRdb table lists in-frame clones only, not all of them. The profile shows 25,000 to 30,000 clones, roughly 85% of them singletons. The input for sequencing was CD4+ or CD8+ T cells sorted from blood, taken in a trial of the OX40 agonist ivuxolimab. The receptors were sampled from an adult with an advanced solid tumor such as melanoma, head and neck, liver or kidney cancer.

The V call is TRBV7-6, the J call TRBJ2-5, with D possibly TRBD2 on 5 matching bases. V lost 3 bases and J lost 2, with 13 bases in between. The CDR3 consists of 15 residues. The germline CDR1 and CDR2 sequences are SGHVS and FNYEAQ. The CDR3 here is CASSFEYSAQETQYF. In DNA form, the CDR3 reads TGTGCCAGCAGCTTCGAGTATAGCGCGCAAGAGACCCAGTACTTC.

This chain links TRBV5-6 with TRBJ2-3; D not resolved. The germline gives CDR1 SGHDT, CDR2 YYEEEE. The CDR3 extends over 14 amino acids. Trimming took off 4 bases at V and 0 bases at J, with 9 bases between the two ends. The CDR3 is CASSPLDSTDTQYF. In DNA, the CDR3 is TGTGCCAGCAGCCCCTTGGATAGCACAGATACGCAGTATTTT.

This chain uses TRBV6-4 with TRBJ1-5; D is perhaps TRBD1 (5 bases). CDR1 is MRHNA, CDR2 SNTAGT, per germline. The CDR3 length is 15 residues. The V and J ends lost 2 bases and 4 bases respectively, with 12 bases between them. The CDR3 sequence is CASSDTPGPNQPQHF. The CDR3 nucleotides are TGTGCCAGCAGTGACACGCCGGGGCCTAATCAGCCCCAGCATTTT.

This sequence joins TRBV2 and TRBJ1-5; a possible D gene is TRBD1 (6 bases). Germline V gives CDR1 SNHLY, CDR2 FYNNEI. The CDR3 contains 14 residues. Trimming cost V 4 bases and J 4 bases, with 11 bases left between them. CDR3 residues: CASSVGQGNQPQHF. The CDR3 DNA follows: TGTGCCAGCAGTGTGGGGCAGGGGAATCAGCCCCAGCATTTT. The variable domain in full, completed from reference TRBV2 and TRBJ1-5, reads EPEVTQTPSHQVTQMGQEVILRCVPISNHLYFYWYRQILGQKVEFLVSFYNNEISEKSEIFDDQFSVERPDGSNFTLKIRSTKLEDSAMYFCASSVGQGNQPQHFGDGTRLSIL.

V and J are TRBV30 and TRBJ2-1; 10 bases line up with TRBD1. The CDR3 consists of 15 residues. The trim removed 1 base at V and 4 bases at J, leaving 4 bases unmatched. The germline V gene has CDR1 GTSNPN and CDR2 SVGIG (reference sequence). CDR3 sequence (DNA): TGTGCCTGGAGTGGAAGACAGGGGGCTTACAATGAGCAGTTCTTC. Its translation is CAWSGRQGAYNEQFF.

The CDR3 nucleotides read TGTGCCAGCAGTGATCTAGCGGGGGGACCCCAAGAGACCCAGTACTTC. This translates into CASSDLAGGPQETQYF. The V call is TRBV6-1, the J call TRBJ2-5; 11 bases agree with TRBD2. The CDR3 is 16 amino acids. In germline, CDR1 is MNHNS, CDR2 SASEGT. The junction had 4 bases not matched to a gene; V was cut back by 3 bases and J by 1 base.

The chain is built from TRBV11-2 and TRBJ2-2, with TRBD2 matching over 8 bases. The germline gives CDR1 SGHAT, CDR2 FQNNGV. The junction had 4 bases not matched to a gene; V was cut back by 3 bases and J by 1 base. This CDR3 is built from 16 residues. The CDR3 sequence is CASSLLAGMNTGELFF. CDR3 sequence (DNA): TGTGCCAGCAGCTTGTTAGCGGGGATGAACACCGGGGAGCTGTTTTTT.

This clone appeared once. The gene calls are TRBV6-1 and TRBJ2-7; D remains ambiguous. Germline lookup yields CDR1 MNHNS and CDR2 SASEGT. The V and J ends lost 4 bases and 2 bases respectively, with 12 bases between them. This CDR3 has 14 amino acids. Written as DNA, the CDR3 is TGTGCCAGCAGTGTTTATGACAAGACCTACGAGCAGTACTTC. Translating gives CASSVYDKTYEQYF.

The rearrangement joins TRBV7-9 to TRBJ1-1; TRBD1 is a possible D gene (5 bases). The ends were cut back, 5 bases at V and 5 bases at J, with 15 bases in the middle. Germline-derived CDR1 and CDR2 are SEHNR and FQNEAQ (reference sequence). This CDR3 contains 14 residues. In DNA, the CDR3 is TGTGCCAGCAGCAGAACAGGATCGTTGACTGAAGCTTTCTTT. It translates to CASSRTGSLTEAFF.

There are a few counts of this clone. The V gene is TRBV5-3, the J gene TRBJ1-2, with D possibly being TRBD1 (5 bases). TRBV5-3 is classed as an ORF, of uncertain function. Trimming removed 1 base from V and 0 bases from J, with 10 bases in between. This CDR3 has 15 residues. The CDR3 nucleotides read TGTGCCAGAAGCTTGTGTGGGGGGACTAACTATGGCTACACCTTC. It codes for CARSLCGGTNYGYTF.

The genes are TRBV5-6 and TRBJ2-2; tentative D call: TRBD1 (5 bases). This CDR3 region has 15 residues. Germline CDR1 reads SGHDT; CDR2 reads YYEEEE. Trimming cost V 4 bases and J 2 bases, with 12 bases left between them. The CDR3 DNA sequence: TGTGCCAGCAGCCCAATTCAGGGAAACACCGGGGAGCTGTTTTTT. Residues: CASSPIQGNTGELFF.

The V gene is TRBV19, the J gene TRBJ2-5; a possible D gene is TRBD1 (5 bases). The J call may not be correct, given that the DNA end is closer to TRBJ2-7. The CDR3 length is 15 residues. Germline V gives CDR1 LNHDA, CDR2 SQIVND (reference sequence). Here the CDR3 DNA reads TGTGCCAGTAGTATGACGACAGTCCGCTCCTACGAGCAGTACTTC. This gives the protein CASSMTTVRSYEQYF.

V is TRBV29-1 and J is TRBJ2-7, with D uncertain. The ends were cut back, 0 bases at V and 2 bases at J, with 11 bases in the middle. This CDR3 spans 14 amino acids. Germline CDR1 and CDR2: SQVTM and ANQGSEA. CDR3 residues: CSVEDRKVTYEQYF. The CDR3 DNA reads as TGCAGCGTTGAAGATAGGAAGGTAACCTACGAGCAGTACTTC.

The V and J genes are TRBV7-9 and TRBJ2-5; 7 bases are a match to TRBD1. The CDR3 has 16 amino acids. Trimming took 0 bases from V and 3 from J; bases not matched to a gene: 7. Germline V gene sequence: CDR1 SEHNR, CDR2 FQNEAQ (reference sequence). CDR3 protein: CASSLADFGTEETQYF. For the CDR3, the DNA is TGTGCCAGCAGCTTAGCGGATTTCGGGACAGAAGAGACCCAGTACTTC.

The chain joins TRBV7-9 to TRBJ2-4; 8 positions match TRBD2. This CDR3 is 16 amino acids long. Germline V gene lookup returns CDR1 SEHNR and CDR2 FQNEAQ (reference sequence). The V gene end was trimmed by 7 bases and the J gene end by 1 base; junction bases not matched to a gene: 9. Here the CDR3 reads CASTQDGGAAKNIQYF. The CDR3, as DNA: TGTGCCAGCACCCAAGACGGGGGGGCGGCCAAAAACATTCAGTACTTC. Variable domain in full (rest from reference TRBV7-9 and TRBJ2-4): DTGVSQNPRHKITKRGQNVTFRCDPISEHNRLYWYRQTLGQGPEFLTYFQNEAQLEKSRLLSDRFSAERPKGSFSTLEIQRTEQGDSAMYLCASTQDGGAAKNIQYFGAGTRLSVL.

The rearrangement uses TRBV13 and TRBJ2-1, with 9 bases aligning to TRBD2. The CDR3 length is 15 residues. The J segment lost 5 bases and the V segment lost 6 bases, leaving 8 bases of the junction unmatched. The V gene's germline CDR1 is PRHDT and CDR2 FYEKMQ (reference sequence). CDR3 loop: CASRASGATHNEQFF. The CDR3 nucleotides are TGTGCCAGCAGGGCTAGCGGGGCAACCCACAATGAGCAGTTCTTC. Based on the CDR3 plus reference TRBV13 and TRBJ2-1, the full variable domain is AAGVIQSPRHLIKEKRETATLKCYPIPRHDTVYWYQQGPGQDPQFLISFYEKMQSDKGSIPDRFSAQQFSDYHSELNMSSLELGDSALYFCASRASGATHNEQFFGPGTRLTVL.

The rearrangement joins TRBV11-2 to TRBJ2-5, with D possibly TRBD2 on 6 matching bases. The CDR3 extends over 15 amino acids. The V end was cut by 5 bases, the J end by 2 bases, with 15 bases between. Per the germline V gene, CDR1 is SGHAT and CDR2 is FQNNGV. CDR3 in amino acids: CASSTTGLTQETQYF. Written as DNA, the CDR3 is TGTGCCAGCAGCACGACGGGACTGACTCAAGAGACCCAGTACTTC.

This rearrangement joins TRBV6-5 to TRBJ2-7, with 9 bases lining up with TRBD2. V was clipped by 6 bases and J by 6 bases; unmatched bases: 12. CDR1 MNHEY and CDR2 SVGAGI come from the germline V gene. The CDR3 consists of 15 residues. The CDR3 sequence is CASRARGLAGTEQYF. The CDR3 nucleotides read TGTGCCAGCAGAGCTCGAGGGCTAGCGGGGACCGAGCAGTACTTC.

This clone was observed a few times. The genes are TRBV14 and TRBJ2-5; a possible D gene is TRBD1 (5 bases). The CDR3 covers 16 residues. The V and J ends lost 2 bases and 4 bases respectively, with 17 bases between them. Germline CDR1 reads SGHDN; CDR2 reads FVKESK. The CDR3 sequence: CASSQSRVSSLETQYF. The CDR3, as DNA: TGTGCCAGCAGCCAATCCAGGGTTAGCTCGTTAGAGACCCAGTACTTC.

On this clone: The sample holds other DNA sequences that translate to the same CDR3. This chain joins TRBV2 and TRBJ1-2, with 7 bases fitting TRBD1. CDR1 SNHLY and CDR2 FYNNEI come from the germline V gene. The CDR3 is made up of 15 amino acids. Germline trimming cut 2 bases from V and 1 base from J; bases unmatched to any gene: 4. CDR3 nucleotides: TGTGCCAGCAGTGAATGGACAGGTCGTAACTATGGCTACACCTTC. This translates into CASSEWTGRNYGYTF.

This sequence joins TRBV6-5 and TRBJ2-7; 9 bases agree with TRBD1. Germline trimming cut 6 bases from V and 2 bases from J; bases unmatched to any gene: 8. The length of the CDR3 is 15 residues. The germline CDR1 and CDR2 sequences are MNHEY and SVGAGI. The CDR3 reads CASSPDRGGTYEQYF. CDR3 coding DNA: TGTGCCAGCAGCCCGGACAGGGGAGGGACCTACGAGCAGTACTTC.

V is TRBV10-3 and J is TRBJ2-1, with TRBD1 identical over 11 bases. The CDR3 totals 14 residues. CDR1 and CDR2 from the germline V gene are ENHRY and SYGVKD. V lost 4 bases and J lost 8; bases outside the gene matches: 4. The CDR3 is CAISGTGGGYEQFF. In nucleotides, the CDR3 is TGTGCCATCAGTGGGACAGGGGGCGGCTATGAGCAGTTCTTC.

The chain is built from TRBV5-5 and TRBJ2-1; D gene uncertain. The V gene lost 1 base and the J gene lost 7 bases, with 12 bases spanning the gap. Germline V CDR1 and CDR2: SGHKS, YYEKEE (reference sequence). The CDR3 runs to 14 residues. Here the CDR3 DNA reads TGTGCCAGCAGCTTGCCCCAACTAAGGAATGAGCAGTTCTTC. Protein: CASSLPQLRNEQFF.

The CDR3 sequence: CASSSLEGPPYNEQFF. The DNA of the CDR3 is TGTGCCAGCAGCTCCCTGGAGGGACCGCCCTACAATGAGCAGTTCTTC. The rearrangement uses TRBV9 and TRBJ2-1, with D perhaps TRBD2 (6 bases). Germline V CDR1 and CDR2: SGDLS, YYNGEE. CDR3 length equals 16 residues. V was cut by 4 bases and J by 2 bases, with 16 bases left in between.

The rearrangement joins TRBV18 to TRBJ1-5; D remains ambiguous. The CDR3 sequence is 19 residues long. In germline, CDR1 is KGHSH, CDR2 LQKENI. Trimming took off 6 bases at V and 0 bases at J, with 24 bases between the two ends. The CDR3 sequence: CASSSSSIRPERSNQPQHF. In nucleotides, the CDR3 is TGTGCCAGCTCGTCCTCCTCCATCCGACCCGAGCGTAGCAATCAGCCCCAGCATTTT. Full variable domain (outside the CDR3, taken from reference TRBV18 and TRBJ1-5): NAGVMQNPRHLVRRRGQEARLRCSPMKGHSHVYWYRQLPEEGLKFMVYLQKENIIDESGMPKERFSAEFPKEGPSILRIQQVVRGDSAAYFCASSSSSIRPERSNQPQHFGDGTRLSIL.

The rearrangement uses TRBV30 and TRBJ2-1; a weak D match, TRBD1 (5 bases). This CDR3 has 15 residues. V was cut by 0 bases and J by 6 bases, with 15 bases left in between. Germline V gene lookup returns CDR1 GTSNPN and CDR2 SVGIG (reference sequence). The CDR3 region has the DNA TGTGCCTGGAGTGTACGGACAACCGTCCTCAATGAGCAGTTCTTC. It yields the protein CAWSVRTTVLNEQFF.

This clone has a single count. CDR3 sequence (DNA): TGTGCCAGCAGTGTTCTCAGTGCCGAGGGGGGCGCGGCCTACGAGCAGTACTTC. Residues: CASSVLSAEGGAAYEQYF. The V and J genes are TRBV6-1 and TRBJ2-7, with D perhaps assigned TRBD1 or TRBD2 (6 bases each). This CDR3 has 18 amino acids. Trimming pared 4 bases from V and 2 bases from J, leaving 24 bases between. Germline values: CDR1 MNHNS, CDR2 SASEGT.

The V and J genes are TRBV11-2 and TRBJ1-2; D call uncertain. CDR3 length: 16 amino acids. Germline V gene data show CDR1 as SGHAT and CDR2 as FQNNGV. V shed 4 bases and J shed 4 bases, with 19 bases lying between them. The chain's CDR3 is CASSSYPGDRVYGYTF. DNA for the CDR3: TGTGCCAGCAGCTCCTATCCAGGTGACCGGGTCTATGGCTACACCTTC.

The J gene is TRBJ1-4, the V gene TRBV4-3; possibly TRBD1 for D (6 bases). V shed 0 bases and J shed 5 bases, with 16 bases lying between them. The CDR3 consists of 17 residues. Germline V gene sequence: CDR1 LGHNA, CDR2 YSLEER. The chain's CDR3 is CASSQEWGAGGNEKLFF. CDR3 sequence (DNA): TGCGCCAGCAGCCAAGAATGGGGGGCCGGGGGAAATGAAAAACTGTTTTTT.